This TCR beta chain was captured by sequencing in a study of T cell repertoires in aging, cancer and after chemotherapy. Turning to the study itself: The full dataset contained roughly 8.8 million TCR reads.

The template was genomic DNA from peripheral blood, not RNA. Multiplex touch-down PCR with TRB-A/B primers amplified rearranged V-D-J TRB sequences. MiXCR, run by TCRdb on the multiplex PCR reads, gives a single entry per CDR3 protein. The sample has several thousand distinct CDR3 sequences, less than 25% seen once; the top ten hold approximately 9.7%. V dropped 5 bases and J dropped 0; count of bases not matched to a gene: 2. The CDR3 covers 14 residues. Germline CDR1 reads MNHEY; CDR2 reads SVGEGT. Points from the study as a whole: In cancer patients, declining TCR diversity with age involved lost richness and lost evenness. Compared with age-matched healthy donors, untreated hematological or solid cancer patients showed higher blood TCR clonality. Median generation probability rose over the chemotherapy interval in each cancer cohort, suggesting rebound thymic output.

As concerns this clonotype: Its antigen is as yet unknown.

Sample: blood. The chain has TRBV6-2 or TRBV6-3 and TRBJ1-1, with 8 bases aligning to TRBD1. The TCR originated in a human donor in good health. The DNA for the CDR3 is TGTGCCAGCAGTCCGGGACAGGTGAACACTGAAGCTTTCTTT. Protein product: CASSPGQVNTEAFF.